This T cell receptor (beta chain) was retrieved from a study of blood T cell repertoires in COVID-19. Sequencing used immunoSEQ multiplex PCR; TCRdb keeps in-frame clones, though not all of them. The repertoire holds 250,000 to 350,000 clones, with 70% to 90% as singletons. The CDR3 runs to 13 residues. Per germline, CDR1 SEHNR and CDR2 FQNEAQ (reference sequence). V dropped 2 bases and J dropped 6 bases, with 7 bases sitting between them. The table lists this clone with a few counts. J is TRBJ1-4 and V is TRBV7-9; TRBD1 is a possible D gene (5 bases). The specimen was peripheral blood. This clonotype originated in a woman aged 45-59 years with COVID-19, enrolled during active disease. CDR3 nucleotides: TGTGCCAGCAGCTTATCGACAGATGAAAAACTGTTTTTT. It is translated as CASSLSTDEKLFF. The full variable domain, with the rest looked up from reference TRBV7-9 and TRBJ1-4, is DTGVSQNPRHKITKRGQNVTFRCDPISEHNRLYWYRQTLGQGPEFLTYFQNEAQLEKSRLLSDRFSAERPKGSFSTLEIQRTEQGDSAMYLCASSLSTDEKLFFGSGTQLSVL.